By sample share, the clone carrying this TCR delta chain is medium-sized (0.01 to 0.1%). Its antigen is not identified. This record belongs to a study of Vδ1+ human thymocytes. General study results and limits: In the thymus, TRG and TRD repertoires looked highly polyclonal with Gaussian CDR3 lengths. Around 20% of thymic delta-chain sequences were Vdelta2, with few Vdelta3, unlike blood Vdelta1+ controls.

Thymocytes were sorted as CD3+ TCRVdelta1+ TCRVdelta2- after alphabeta T cell depletion. Sequences come from RNA converted to cDNA by reverse transcription. Pooled V-gene forward primers with one constant-region reverse primer generated the CDR3 amplicons by multiplex PCR. TCRdb re-called the multiplex PCR reads via CATT. The sample shows under 25,000 delta-chain clones, around 28% of them seen only once. V was trimmed by 0 bases and J by 2 bases, leaving 16 bases between them. The V gene's germline CDR1 is TSWWSYY and CDR2 QGS. CDR3 length: 17 amino acids. This rearrangement joins TRDV1 to TRDJ1; D not resolved. The sample consisted of Vdelta1+ gamma-delta thymocytes from the thymus. Subset indicated: FACS-sorted CD3+ TCRalphabeta- TCRVdelta1+ TCRVdelta2- thymocytes. The sequence was obtained from a boy in the first two years of life who had congenital heart surgery. The CDR3 nucleotides are TGTGCTCTTGGGGAACTACGGAGATCCCAGGGGACCGATAAACTCATCTTT. It encodes CALGELRRSQGTDKLIF.